This passage covers 27 T cell receptor beta chains from one sample sequenced in a study of cytomegalovirus exposure and HLA in healthy donors. PCR was performed using 60 Vbeta and 13 Jbeta primers. Assay: immunoSEQ multiplex PCR; the TCRdb copy retains only in-frame clones and omits some. This table holds tens of thousands of clones. The sample taken for sequencing was PBMCs. Receptor source: a woman aged 55-69 years in good health and CMV-seronegative.

This rearrangement joins TRBV19 to TRBJ2-1; tentative D call: TRBD2 (5 bases). This CDR3 is 14 amino acids long. The V end lost 6 bases, the J end lost 7 bases, and 16 bases lay between the germline ends. Germline CDR1 LNHDA, CDR2 SQIVND (reference sequence). The chain's CDR3 is CASRADQYTNEQFF. The CDR3 bases are TGTGCCAGTAGAGCGGACCAGTACACAAATGAGCAGTTCTTC.

The chain carries TRBV19 and TRBJ2-5; TRBD1 matches at 9 bases. Trimming at V came to 3 bases and at J to 4 bases, leaving 6 bases not matched to a gene. This CDR3 spans 15 amino acids. CDR1 and CDR2 from the germline V gene are LNHDA and SQIVND (reference sequence). Here the CDR3 reads CASSMEGTGRETQYF. The CDR3 nucleotides read TGTGCCAGTAGTATGGAGGGGACAGGGAGAGAGACCCAGTACTTC.

CDR3 bases: TGCGCCAGCAGTAACAGAAACATGAACACTGAAGCTTTCTTT. Protein: CASSNRNMNTEAFF. The rearrangement joins TRBV4-1 to TRBJ1-1, with D unresolved. Germline values: CDR1 MGHRA, CDR2 YSYEKL. The CDR3 contains 14 residues. V lost 6 bases and J 0 bases, leaving 11 bases between the germline ends.

The chain uses TRBV10-3 and TRBJ1-2; 7 bases map to TRBD1. V gave up 5 bases and J gave up 9 bases; unmatched junction bases: 15. Germline lookup yields CDR1 ENHRY and CDR2 SYGVKD. This CDR3 contains 15 residues. The CDR3 here is CAISSTGDGSSSYTF. The CDR3 DNA follows: TGTGCCATCAGTTCCACAGGGGACGGATCTTCAAGCTACACCTTC.

This chain links TRBV27 with TRBJ2-3, with D possibly matching TRBD1 (5 bases). Trimming stripped 3 bases from V and 8 bases from J, with 15 bases between. CDR3 length: 14 residues. Germline V gene data show CDR1 as MNHEY and CDR2 as SMNVEV (reference sequence). The CDR3 region is CASSFSQGRGTQYF. The CDR3 DNA follows: TGTGCCAGCAGTTTCAGTCAGGGTAGAGGTACGCAGTATTTT.

The V gene is TRBV7-3, the J gene TRBJ2-1, with D unclear. Germline values: CDR1 SGHTA, CDR2 FQGTGA. V lost 5 bases, J lost 9 bases, and 8 bases lay in between. This CDR3 contains 11 residues. Written as DNA, the CDR3 is TGTGCCAGCAGCGATAGAGGTGAGCAGTTCTTC. Its translation is CASSDRGEQFF.

The chain joins TRBV27 to TRBJ1-1; no clear D. Germline lookup yields CDR1 MNHEY and CDR2 SMNVEV (reference sequence). The CDR3 covers 13 residues. V was clipped by 3 bases and J by 1 base, with 6 bases between them. CDR3 loop: CASSLRQNTEAFF. CDR3 DNA sequence: TGTGCCAGCAGTTTGAGACAGAACACTGAAGCTTTCTTT.

The V and J genes are TRBV2 and TRBJ2-1; TRBD1 matches at 7 bases. The CDR3 totals 13 residues. Germline CDR1 and CDR2: SNHLY and FYNNEI. Trimming removed 6 bases from V and 7 bases from J; junction bases left unmatched: 6. DNA for the CDR3: TGTGCCAGCAGGACAGGGTACAATAATGAGCAGTTCTTC. It encodes CASRTGYNNEQFF.

The chain has TRBV19 and TRBJ1-5, with D possibly being TRBD1 (6 bases). V dropped 3 bases and J dropped 3 bases, with 15 bases sitting between them. Germline CDR1 is LNHDA and CDR2 is SQIVND (reference sequence). The CDR3 is 16 amino acids. For the CDR3, the DNA is TGTGCCAGTAGTATCCTACGGGGGGGCCACAATCAGCCCCAGCATTTT. Protein sequence: CASSILRGGHNQPQHF.

The chain combines TRBV27 with TRBJ1-2; 9 bases match TRBD1. Germline CDR1 is MNHEY and CDR2 is SMNVEV (reference sequence). This CDR3 comprises 15 residues. The trim removed 4 bases at V and 5 bases at J, leaving 8 bases unmatched. CDR3 nucleotides: TGTGCCAGCAGTTCCTCCCCGGGACAGGGTTATGGCTACACCTTC. This gives the protein CASSSSPGQGYGYTF.

The chain joins TRBV28 to TRBJ1-1; TRBD1 is a possible D gene (5 bases). V was shortened by 5 bases and J by 4 bases, with 14 bases between the two germline ends. Germline V gives CDR1 MDHEN, CDR2 SYDVKM. The CDR3 consists of 14 residues. The CDR3 loop is CASSPPSRGTEAFF. The CDR3 DNA follows: TGTGCCAGCAGTCCCCCCAGTAGGGGCACTGAAGCTTTCTTT.

The rearrangement joins TRBV11-3 to TRBJ2-1; possible D gene TRBD1, 5 bases. CDR1 is SGHNT, CDR2 YENEEA, per germline. The CDR3 totals 13 residues. Trimming shortened V by 5 bases and J by 5 bases, and 10 bases separated the two germline ends. The CDR3 sequence: CASSARTNNEQFF. CDR3 coding DNA: TGTGCCAGCAGCGCTCGGACAAACAATGAGCAGTTCTTC.

A note on this clone: One end of the junction fails to match germline, which may point to a read error. Other DNA sequences of this sample code for an identical CDR3. The gene calls are TRBV5-1 and TRBJ2-1, with 8 nucleotides matching TRBD2. CDR1 and CDR2 from the germline V gene are SGHRS and YFSETQ. This CDR3 spans 18 amino acids. CDR3 amino acids: CASSLAPGTRGAQGEQFF. CDR3 sequence (DNA): TGCGCCAGCAGTTTGGCCCCAGGGACTAGGGGGGCACAGGGTGAGCAGTTCTTC.

The chain uses TRBV11-2 and TRBJ2-1; 9 nucleotides line up with TRBD2. V lost 0 bases and J lost 10; bases outside the gene matches: 16. Germline CDR1 reads SGHAT; CDR2 reads FQNNGV. The CDR3 is 18 residues long. The CDR3, as DNA: TGTGCCAGCAGCTTAGAGGGGGGCTGGCTAGCGGGACCCAGCGAGCAGTTCTTC. This codes for CASSLEGGWLAGPSEQFF.

V usage is TRBV5-8 and J usage is TRBJ1-2; no definite D call. The CDR3 runs to 14 residues. Germline CDR1 SGHTS, CDR2 YDEGEE. With 0 bases removed from V and 9 bases from J, the gap between germline ends came to 15 bases. The CDR3 protein is CASSLEVRGISYTF. In nucleotides, the CDR3 is TGTGCCAGCAGCTTGGAGGTTCGGGGAATTAGCTACACCTTC.

The chain recombines TRBV7-6 with TRBJ2-5; 8 nucleotides match TRBD1. CDR3 length: 13 residues. Germline V gene data show CDR1 as SGHVS and CDR2 as FNYEAQ. V trimming: 4 bases; J trimming: 5 bases; junction bases outside the gene matches: 3. The CDR3 region is CASSSTGGETQYF. The CDR3 DNA is TGTGCCAGCAGCTCCACAGGGGGGGAGACCCAGTACTTC. The whole variable domain, filled in from reference TRBV7-6 and TRBJ2-5, reads GAGVSQSPRYKVTKRGQDVALRCDPISGHVSLYWYRQALGQGPEFLTYFNYEAQQDKSGLPNDRFSAERPEGSISTLTIQRTEQRDSAMYRCASSSTGGETQYFGPGTRLLVL.

The rearrangement joins TRBV11-2 to TRBJ2-5; D possibly corresponds to TRBD2 (6 bases). Germline V CDR1 and CDR2: SGHAT, FQNNGV. This CDR3 has 13 amino acids. The V end was cut by 5 bases, the J end by 5 bases, with 12 bases between. The CDR3 spells CASSPGAWETQYF. The CDR3, as DNA: TGTGCCAGCAGCCCGGGAGCTTGGGAGACCCAGTACTTC.

This rearrangement joins TRBV18 to TRBJ2-7, with 7 bases lining up with TRBD1. Trimming cost V 3 bases and J 1 base; bases outside gene matches: 3. Germline loops: CDR1 KGHSH, CDR2 LQKENI. This CDR3 has 14 residues. The CDR3 loop reads CASSPTGQSYEQYF. The CDR3 DNA follows: TGTGCCAGCTCACCGACAGGGCAATCCTACGAGCAGTACTTC.

The gene calls are TRBV4-3 and TRBJ1-3; perhaps TRBD1 as D (6 bases). Germline CDR1 is LGHNA and CDR2 is YSLEER. The CDR3 loop spans 16 amino acids. The V end lost 0 bases, the J end lost 4 bases, and 13 bases lay between the germline ends. The DNA of the CDR3 is TGCGCCAGCAGCCAAGAACTCAAAGACAGGGGAAACACCATATATTTT. Protein: CASSQELKDRGNTIYF.

This chain connects TRBV18 to TRBJ2-7, with TRBD1 as a possible D gene (6 bases). The V gene lost 2 bases and the J gene lost 7 bases, with 15 bases spanning the gap. This CDR3 comprises 14 residues. Germline V gene lookup returns CDR1 KGHSH and CDR2 LQKENI. The CDR3 is CASSPSQGKSEQYF. Written as DNA, the CDR3 is TGTGCCAGCTCACCAAGCCAGGGGAAGTCAGAGCAGTACTTC.

This chain uses TRBV28 with TRBJ1-1, with 10 bases that match TRBD1. J was trimmed by 4 bases and V by 2 bases; bases with no gene match: 16. The length of the CDR3 is 19 residues. CDR1 is MDHEN, CDR2 SYDVKM, per germline. The CDR3 sequence is CASSLEGRTGGTRGTEAFF. The DNA for the CDR3 is TGTGCCAGCAGTTTAGAGGGTCGGACAGGGGGGACTAGGGGCACTGAAGCTTTCTTT.

Regarding this clone: The same CDR3 arises from other DNA sequences in this sample as well. The rearrangement joins TRBV7-9 to TRBJ1-2; D possibly corresponds to TRBD1 (5 bases). Germline CDR1 reads SEHNR; CDR2 reads FQNEAQ (reference sequence). CDR3 length: 16 amino acids. The V gene lost 1 base and the J gene lost 3 bases, with 15 bases spanning the gap. CDR3 sequence: CASSLGGARWDYGYTF. CDR3 nucleotide sequence: TGTGCCAGCAGCTTAGGCGGGGCCAGATGGGACTATGGCTACACCTTC.

CDR3 nucleotide sequence: TGTGCCAGCTCACCACCGGGACAGATGTACGAGCAGTACTTC. Protein: CASSPPGQMYEQYF. V is TRBV18 and J is TRBJ2-7; 7 bases map to TRBD1. This CDR3 has 14 residues. The germline V gene encodes CDR1 KGHSH and CDR2 LQKENI. The J segment lost 4 bases and the V segment lost 0 bases, leaving 3 bases of the junction unmatched. The variable domain in full, with the rest retrieved from reference TRBV18 and TRBJ2-7, is NAGVMQNPRHLVRRRGQEARLRCSPMKGHSHVYWYRQLPEEGLKFMVYLQKENIIDESGMPKERFSAEFPKEGPSILRIQQVVRGDSAAYFCASSPPGQMYEQYFGPGTRLTVT.

J is TRBJ2-7 and V is TRBV28, with D maybe TRBD2 (5 bases). The CDR3 extends over 14 amino acids. The V gene's germline CDR1 is MDHEN and CDR2 SYDVKM. V shed 6 bases and J shed 0 bases, with 12 bases lying between them. This chain's CDR3 is CASREGRSSYEQYF. The CDR3 nucleotides are TGTGCCAGCAGAGAGGGCAGGTCCTCCTACGAGCAGTACTTC. The variable domain in full, completed from reference TRBV28 and TRBJ2-7, reads DVKVTQSSRYLVKRTGEKVFLECVQDMDHENMFWYRQDPGLGLRLIYFSYDVKMKEKGDIPEGYSVSREKKERFSLILESASTNQTSMYLCASREGRSSYEQYFGPGTRLTVT.

The V call is TRBV5-1, the J call TRBJ1-1; 7 positions agree with TRBD1. J lost 1 base, V lost 0 bases, and 0 bases had no gene match. This CDR3 has 14 residues. The germline CDR1 and CDR2 sequences are SGHRS and YFSETQ. This CDR3 reads CASSLGTGNTEAFF. CDR3 nucleotide sequence: TGCGCCAGCAGCTTGGGGACAGGGAACACTGAAGCTTTCTTT.

The chain is built from TRBV5-1 and TRBJ2-1, with TRBD2 matching 12 bases. Germline CDR1 reads SGHRS; CDR2 reads YFSETQ. With 0 bases clipped from V and 7 bases from J, the junction kept 5 bases outside the gene matches. The length of the CDR3 is 16 residues. This CDR3 is CASSLVLAGGSNEQFF. The CDR3 DNA reads as TGCGCCAGCAGCTTGGTTCTAGCGGGAGGGTCGAATGAGCAGTTCTTC.

The CDR3 loop is CSGIWGVHEQYF. The CDR3 nucleotides are TGCAGCGGGATTTGGGGGGTTCACGAGCAGTACTTC. This rearrangement joins TRBV29-1 to TRBJ2-7; perhaps TRBD2 as D (6 bases). CDR3 length: 12 residues. Per germline, CDR1 SQVTM and CDR2 ANQGSEA. V was cut by 7 bases and J by 5 bases, with 15 bases left in between.